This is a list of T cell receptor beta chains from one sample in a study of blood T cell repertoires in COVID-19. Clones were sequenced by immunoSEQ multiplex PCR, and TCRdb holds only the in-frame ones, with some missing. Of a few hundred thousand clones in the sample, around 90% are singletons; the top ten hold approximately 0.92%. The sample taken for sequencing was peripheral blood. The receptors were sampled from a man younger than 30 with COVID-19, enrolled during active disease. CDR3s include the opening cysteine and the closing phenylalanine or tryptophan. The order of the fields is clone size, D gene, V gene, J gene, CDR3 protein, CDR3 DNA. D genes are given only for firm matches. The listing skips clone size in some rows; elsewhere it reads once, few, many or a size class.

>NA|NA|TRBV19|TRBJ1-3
CASSFGQNGNTIYF
TGTGCCAGTAGTTTTGGGCAGAATGGAAACACCATATATTTT
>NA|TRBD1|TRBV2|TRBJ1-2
CASSEGVGTGGGYTF
TGTGCCAGCAGTGAAGGGGTCGGAACAGGGGGAGGCTACACCTTC
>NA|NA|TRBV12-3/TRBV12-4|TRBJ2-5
CASSLYRETQYF
TGTGCCAGCAGTTTATATAGAGAGACCCAGTACTTC
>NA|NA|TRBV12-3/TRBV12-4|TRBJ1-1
CASSLIEWTEAFF
TGTGCCAGCAGTTTAATAGAATGGACTGAAGCTTTCTTT
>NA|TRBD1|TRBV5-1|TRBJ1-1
CASSHGTGNEAFF
TGCGCCAGCAGCCACGGGACAGGCAATGAAGCTTTCTTT
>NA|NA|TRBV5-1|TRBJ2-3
CASSAFSSTDTQYF
TGCGCCAGCAGCGCGTTTTCAAGCACAGATACGCAGTATTTT
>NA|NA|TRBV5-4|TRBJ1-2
CASSLDRDLYGYTF
TGTGCCAGCAGCTTGGACAGGGACCTCTATGGCTACACCTTC
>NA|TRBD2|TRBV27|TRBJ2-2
CASTPSSGRGGYNTGELFF
TGTGCCAGCACGCCTAGTAGCGGGAGAGGCGGTTATAACACCGGGGAGCTGTTTTTT
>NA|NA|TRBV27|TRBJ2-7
CASSLSGGYEQYF
TGTGCCAGCAGTTTATCAGGGGGTTACGAGCAGTACTTC
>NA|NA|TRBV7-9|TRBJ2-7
CASSFPGVHEQYF
TGTGCCAGCAGCTTCCCGGGGGTCCACGAGCAGTACTTC
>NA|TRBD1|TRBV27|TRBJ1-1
CASSLWGTGFTEAFF
TGTGCCAGCAGTTTGTGGGGGACAGGATTCACTGAAGCTTTCTTT
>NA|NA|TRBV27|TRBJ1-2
CASRVTGTGGYTF
TGTGCCAGCAGGGTAACAGGAACGGGTGGCTACACCTTC
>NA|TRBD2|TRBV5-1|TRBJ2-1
CASSLGSGGVTYNEQFF
TGCGCCAGCAGCTTGGGTAGCGGGGGGGTTACCTACAATGAGCAGTTCTTC
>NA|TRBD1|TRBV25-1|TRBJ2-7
CASSDTGGSYEQYF
TGTGCCAGCAGTGACACAGGGGGCTCCTACGAGCAGTACTTC
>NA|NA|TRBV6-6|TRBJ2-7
CASSYSFPVSYEQYF
TGTGCCAGCAGTTACTCGTTTCCGGTCTCCTACGAGCAGTACTTC
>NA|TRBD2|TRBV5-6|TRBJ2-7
CASSGLAGTVEQYF
TGTGCCAGCAGCGGACTAGCGGGTACTGTCGAGCAGTACTTC
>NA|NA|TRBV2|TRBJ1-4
CASSGTPAKKLFF
TGTGCCAGCAGCGGGACACCTGCCAAAAAACTGTTTTTT
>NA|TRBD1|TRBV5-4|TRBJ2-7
CASSPGTGTYEQYF
TGTGCCAGCAGTCCCGGGACAGGGACCTACGAGCAGTACTTC
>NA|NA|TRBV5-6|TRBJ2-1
CASSLVGGWDNEQFF
TGTGCCAGCAGCTTGGTAGGGGGTTGGGATAATGAGCAGTTCTTC
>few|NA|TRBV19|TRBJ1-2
CASSATGRSYGYTF
TGTGCCAGTAGTGCTACAGGGCGTTCCTATGGCTACACCTTC
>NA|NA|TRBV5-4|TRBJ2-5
CASSSESEAETQYF
TGTGCCAGCAGCTCCGAGTCCGAGGCCGAGACCCAGTACTTC
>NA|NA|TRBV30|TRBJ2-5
CAWSEGVATETQYF
TGTGCCTGGAGTGAAGGAGTGGCGACGGAGACCCAGTACTTC
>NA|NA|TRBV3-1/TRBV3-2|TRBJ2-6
CASSLSSGANVLTF
TGTGCCAGCAGCCTGAGCTCTGGGGCCAACGTCCTGACTTTC
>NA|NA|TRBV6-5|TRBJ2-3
CASSYSSLNTQYF
TGTGCCAGCAGTTACTCGAGTTTAAATACGCAGTATTTT
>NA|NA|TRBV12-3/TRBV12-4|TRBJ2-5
CASSSPSLETQYF
TGTGCCAGCAGTAGCCCGAGTCTAGAGACCCAGTACTTC
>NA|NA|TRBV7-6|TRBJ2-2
CASSLALQKTGELFF
TGTGCCAGCAGCTTAGCGCTTCAGAAAACCGGGGAGCTGTTTTTT
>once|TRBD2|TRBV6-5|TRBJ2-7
CASSYSGGAKEQYF
TGTGCCAGCAGTTACTCCGGGGGGGCAAAGGAGCAGTACTTC
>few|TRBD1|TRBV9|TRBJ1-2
CASSVGQGSRYGYTF
TGTGCCAGCAGCGTAGGACAGGGAAGTCGGTATGGCTACACCTTC
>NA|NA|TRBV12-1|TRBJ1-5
CASSLAWGTAQNQPQHF
TGTGCCAGCAGCTTGGCATGGGGGACAGCCCAAAATCAGCCCCAGCATTTT
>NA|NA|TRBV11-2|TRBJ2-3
CASSPQGRGDTDTQYF
TGTGCCAGCAGCCCCCAAGGTCGCGGGGACACAGATACGCAGTATTTT
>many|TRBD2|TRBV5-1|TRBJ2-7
CASSLGDYYEQYF
TGCGCCAGCAGCTTGGGGGACTACTACGAGCAGTACTTC
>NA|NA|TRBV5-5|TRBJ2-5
CASSSSGEETQYF
TGTGCCAGCAGCTCTTCCGGAGAAGAGACCCAGTACTTC
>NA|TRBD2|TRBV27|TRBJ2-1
CASSFRASGRAIYNEQFF
TGTGCCAGCAGTTTTCGGGCTAGCGGGAGGGCCATCTACAATGAGCAGTTCTTC
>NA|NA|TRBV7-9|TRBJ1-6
CASSPGHGNSPLHF
TGTGCCAGCAGCCCCGGACATGGGAATTCACCCCTCCACTTT
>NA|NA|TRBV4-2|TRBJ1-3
CASSEQSGNTIYF
TGTGCCAGCAGCGAACAATCTGGAAACACCATATATTTT